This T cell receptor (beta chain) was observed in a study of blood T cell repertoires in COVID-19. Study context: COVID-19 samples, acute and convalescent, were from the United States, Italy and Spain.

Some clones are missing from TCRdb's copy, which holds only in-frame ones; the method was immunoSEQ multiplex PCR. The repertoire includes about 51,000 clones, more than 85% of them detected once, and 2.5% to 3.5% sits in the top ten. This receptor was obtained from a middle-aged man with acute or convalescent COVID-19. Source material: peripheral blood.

The CDR3: CASSEAVQSRDSFPNEKLFF. CDR3 DNA sequence: TGTGCCAGCAGTGAAGCGGTTCAGTCCCGGGACAGTTTCCCTAATGAAAAACTGTTTTTT. The chain couples TRBV2 to TRBJ1-4, with 7 bases lining up with TRBD1. The CDR3 covers 20 residues. The germline gives CDR1 SNHLY, CDR2 FYNNEI. The junction had 16 bases not matched to a gene; V was cut back by 0 bases and J by 3 bases.